This T cell receptor (beta chain) appears in the sequencing data of a study of T cell responses to AZD1222 COVID-19 vaccine. General study points: Seropositive status at baseline applied to only 6 or 7 AZD1222 recipients.

Regarding this clone: The antigen is unknown.

Measured with immunoSEQ multiplex PCR; TCRdb has only the in-frame clones, and not every one. The sample consists of about 150,000 clones, about 92% of them appearing once. This TCR was recovered from an adult who received the AZD1222 COVID-19 vaccine. This material consisted of peripheral blood, taken 28 days after the second AZD1222 dose.

The CDR3 here is CASSRTTGGGTEAFF. In DNA, the CDR3 is TGCGCCAGCAGCCGAACTACAGGGGGCGGCACTGAAGCTTTCTTT. This chain joins TRBV5-1 and TRBJ1-1, with 9 nucleotides matching TRBD1. The trim removed 4 bases at V and 4 bases at J, leaving 8 bases unmatched. This CDR3 has 15 amino acids. Germline CDR1 reads SGHRS; CDR2 reads YFSETQ.